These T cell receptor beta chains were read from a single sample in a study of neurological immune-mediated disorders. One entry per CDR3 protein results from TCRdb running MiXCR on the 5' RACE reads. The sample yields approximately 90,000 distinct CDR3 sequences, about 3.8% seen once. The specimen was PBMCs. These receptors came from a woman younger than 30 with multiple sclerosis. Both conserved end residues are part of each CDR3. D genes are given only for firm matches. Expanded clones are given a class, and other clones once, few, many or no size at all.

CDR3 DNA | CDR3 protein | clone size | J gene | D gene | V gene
TGTGCCAGCAGCCCCGGGACAGAGAGGGACGAGCAGTACTTC | CASSPGTERDEQYF | - | TRBJ2-7 | TRBD1 | TRBV11-2
TGTGCCAGCAGTTTAAGGACAGGGAACCCCTACGAGCAGTACTTC | CASSLRTGNPYEQYF | many | TRBJ2-7 | TRBD1 | TRBV12-3/TRBV12-4
TGCAGTGCTAGCGCCACTATTAACTATGGCTACACCTTC | CSASATINYGYTF | many | TRBJ1-2 | - | TRBV20-1
TGTGCCAGCAGTTTCTTGGTTTCTAGCGGGAGGAGGCAGTTCTTC | CASSFLVSSGRRQFF | many | TRBJ2-1 | TRBD2 | TRBV28
TGCGCCAGCAGCTTGGCCGGGGGTATTGGTACTGAAGCTTTCTTT | CASSLAGGIGTEAFF | many | TRBJ1-1 | - | TRBV5-1
TGTGCCAGCAGCTTAGTCATGAACACTGAAGCTTTCTTT | CASSLVMNTEAFF | - | TRBJ1-1 | - | TRBV7-2
TGCAGCGTGCCGTCGACAGGGGCGGCCACTGAAGCTTTCTTT | CSVPSTGAATEAFF | many | TRBJ1-1 | TRBD1 | TRBV29-1
TGTGCCAGCAGCTTAGCGCCTCCAATGGACGGCTACACCTTC | CASSLAPPMDGYTF | many | TRBJ1-2 | - | TRBV7-9
TGTGCCAGCAGCCGCACAGGGTACTACAATGAGCAGTTCTTC | CASSRTGYYNEQFF | many | TRBJ2-1 | - | TRBV7-8
TGTGCCAGCAACTCGGGGGACCGGAGAGGAGAGACCCAGTACTTC | CASNSGDRRGETQYF | many | TRBJ2-5 | - | TRBV28
TGTGCTAGCAGCTTAGTTCGGAGCAATGAGCAGTTCTTC | CASSLVRSNEQFF | few | TRBJ2-1 | - | TRBV7-7
TGTGCCAGCAGATTCGGACAGGGACCCACCGGGGAGCTGTTTTTT | CASRFGQGPTGELFF | many | TRBJ2-2 | TRBD1 | TRBV6-6